The 15 T cell receptor beta chains below were found in one sample sequenced in a study of T cell responses to AZD1222 COVID-19 vaccine. TCRdb's table, derived via immunoSEQ multiplex PCR, lists solely in-frame clones and lacks some. The repertoire includes about 180,000 clones, more than 75% of them detected once, and roughly 25% sits in the top ten. The sequences come from peripheral blood, collected 28 days after the second AZD1222 dose. All receptors come from an adult who received the AZD1222 COVID-19 vaccine.

This clone has just one count. The gene calls are TRBV5-1 and TRBJ2-1; a possible D gene is TRBD2 (6 bases). The CDR3 runs to 17 residues. CDR1 SGHRS and CDR2 YFSETQ come from the germline V gene. V lost 8 bases to trimming and J lost 3 bases, with 24 bases between them. CDR3: CASRRLSGVTGYNEQFF. The CDR3 DNA sequence: TGCGCCAGTCGGCGGCTTAGCGGAGTCACGGGCTACAATGAGCAGTTCTTC.

J is TRBJ2-7 and V is TRBV5-1; D call uncertain. Germline-derived CDR1 and CDR2 are SGHRS and YFSETQ. Trimming cost V 0 bases and J 2 bases, with 15 bases left between them. The CDR3 runs 16 residues. CDR3 DNA: TGCGCCAGCAGCTTGGCACCTTCTCAGGTCACCTACGAGCAGTACTTC. It is translated as CASSLAPSQVTYEQYF.

This chain joins TRBV28 and TRBJ2-2, with 14 bases lining up with TRBD2. Germline CDR1 MDHEN, CDR2 SYDVKM. The CDR3 has 16 residues. V shed 6 bases, J shed 8 bases, and the junction held 8 bases outside the gene matches. The CDR3 nucleotides are TGTGCCAGCAGCCCTGGGACTAGCGGGAGTGGTGGGGAGCTGTTTTTT. Its protein product is CASSPGTSGSGGELFF.

V gene TRBV3-1 (or the pseudogene TRBV3-2) combines with J gene TRBJ1-4; 10 bases agree with TRBD1. Germline V lookup: CDR1 LGHDT, CDR2 YNNKEL (reference sequence). Trimming cost V 2 bases and J 0 bases; bases outside gene matches: 6. The CDR3 contains 18 residues. The CDR3: CASSQLPGQGTTNEKLFF. DNA for the CDR3: TGTGCCAGCAGCCAACTACCGGGACAGGGGACAACTAATGAAAAACTGTTTTTT.

This clone was counted a single time. The gene calls are TRBV11-3 and TRBJ2-1, with 10 bases aligning to TRBD2. The V and J ends lost 1 base and 6 bases, in that order; junction bases with no gene match: 9. This CDR3 contains 17 residues. Germline values: CDR1 SGHNT, CDR2 YENEEA. The CDR3 is CASSLAQGLATANEQFF. The CDR3 DNA follows: TGTGCCAGCAGCTTAGCCCAGGGACTAGCGACCGCCAATGAGCAGTTCTTC.

The gene calls are TRBV12-3 or TRBV12-4 and TRBJ2-7, with D possibly matching TRBD1 (5 bases). The CDR3 loop spans 13 amino acids. Trimming stripped 2 bases from V and 6 bases from J, with 11 bases between. CDR3 DNA sequence: TGTGCCAGCAGTTTATTGGGGCTAGGCGAGCAGTACTTC. The encoded protein is CASSLLGLGEQYF.

This clone has only a few counts. The J gene is TRBJ2-3, the V gene TRBV7-9; D is undetermined. The CDR3 extends over 14 amino acids. V was shortened by 5 bases and J by 1 base, with 10 bases between the two germline ends. Germline V CDR1 and CDR2: SEHNR, FQNEAQ (reference sequence). This CDR3 reads CASSLRQGTDTQYF. CDR3 nucleotide sequence: TGTGCCAGCAGCCTCCGCCAGGGCACAGATACGCAGTATTTT.

The chain combines TRBV5-4 with TRBJ2-1, with D tentatively TRBD1 (5 bases). Trimming left V 3 bases short and J 10 bases short, with 11 bases between. The CDR3 totals 12 residues. Germline V gives CDR1 SGHNT, CDR2 YYREEE (reference sequence). CDR3 region: CASSSHRPEQFF. Written as DNA, the CDR3 is TGTGCCAGCAGCTCGCACAGGCCCGAGCAGTTCTTC.

V gene TRBV7-9 combines with J gene TRBJ2-3, with 13 bases identical to TRBD2. This CDR3 region has 18 residues. Germline assignment: CDR1 SEHNR and CDR2 FQNEAQ (reference sequence). V trimming: 5 bases; J trimming: 2 bases; junction bases outside the gene matches: 10. The CDR3 loop reads CASSPAAGLAGDTDTQYF. The CDR3 DNA is TGTGCCAGCAGCCCCGCCGCCGGACTAGCGGGAGACACAGATACGCAGTATTTT.

The V call is TRBV5-6, the J call TRBJ2-5; perhaps D is TRBD1 or TRBD2 (5 bases each). CDR3 length: 16 residues. The germline gives CDR1 SGHDT, CDR2 YYEEEE. Trimming left V 2 bases short and J 5 bases short, with 19 bases between. The CDR3 spells CASSFIRGRASETQYF. The CDR3 DNA sequence: TGTGCCAGCAGCTTCATACGGGGCAGGGCTAGCGAGACCCAGTACTTC.

The chain employs TRBV29-1 and TRBJ2-3; TRBD2 matches 12 bases. Trimming at V came to 3 bases and at J to 4 bases, leaving 8 bases not matched to a gene. CDR3 length equals 16 residues. Germline V gene data show CDR1 as SQVTM and CDR2 as ANQGSEA. The DNA for the CDR3 is TGCAGCGTTGATGGGGCTAGCGGGAGGGCCGCAGATACGCAGTATTTT. Its protein is CSVDGASGRAADTQYF.

The V gene is TRBV7-9, the J gene TRBJ2-1, with TRBD2 matching 12 bases. From germline, CDR1 is SEHNR and CDR2 FQNEAQ (reference sequence). V was clipped by 5 bases and J by 8 bases; unmatched bases: 7. This CDR3 spans 15 amino acids. In DNA, the CDR3 is TGTGCCAGCAGCCCTCGACTAGCGGGAGCGGATGAGCAGTTCTTC. As protein: CASSPRLAGADEQFF.

This chain uses TRBV19 with TRBJ1-1; D call uncertain. The CDR3 totals 15 residues. The germline V gene has CDR1 LNHDA and CDR2 SQIVND (reference sequence). V lost 1 base to trimming and J lost 1 base, with 10 bases between them. CDR3 protein: CASSIGGAGNTEAFF. CDR3 DNA: TGTGCCAGTAGTATAGGGGGAGCAGGGAACACTGAAGCTTTCTTT.

This clone appeared a few times. This chain uses TRBV2 with TRBJ2-1; tentative D call: TRBD1 (5 bases). The CDR3 is made up of 16 amino acids. Germline V gene lookup returns CDR1 SNHLY and CDR2 FYNNEI. The ends were cut back, 2 bases at V and 0 bases at J, with 11 bases in the middle. The CDR3 is CASSERGISSYNEQFF. DNA for the CDR3: TGTGCCAGCAGTGAAAGGGGAATAAGCTCCTACAATGAGCAGTTCTTC.

The chain uses TRBV4-1 and TRBJ2-1, with TRBD2 matching over 9 bases. The CDR3 runs 15 residues. Trimming removed 4 bases from V and 9 bases from J; junction bases left unmatched: 10. Germline loops: CDR1 MGHRA, CDR2 YSYEKL. The CDR3 spells CASSPNPGLAVEQFF. The DNA of the CDR3 is TGCGCCAGCAGCCCGAACCCGGGACTAGCTGTTGAGCAGTTCTTC.